This T cell receptor beta chain was captured in a study of shared clonotypes between healthy human individuals. Study context: The donors, a couple of women and a few men, were aged 18 to 49. Study findings and constraints: What limited the represented genetic and exposure-history diversity was the small number of donors.

Assay: immunoSEQ multiplex PCR; the TCRdb copy retains only in-frame clones and omits some. This repertoire shows about 490,000 clones, approximately 82% found once; its top ten account for more than 10%. Donors were healthy HIV-negative adults without recent acute infections or vaccinations. This clone was recorded only once. Its matching antigen is unknown. The CDR3 contains 15 residues. V lost 4 bases, J lost 5 bases, and 15 bases lay in between. The sequence was obtained from a woman aged 40-49 years in good health. Some clones in this sample may be carry-over from other donors' samples. The chain uses TRBV5-7 and TRBJ1-4; weak D call: TRBD1 (5 bases). TRBV5-7 is treated as an ORF (open reading frame) with a function not yet certain. The sample was PBMCs. The CDR3 is CASSTLGGENEKLFF. CDR3 coding DNA: TGTGCCAGCAGCACTTTGGGGGGGGAAAATGAAAAACTGTTTTTT.